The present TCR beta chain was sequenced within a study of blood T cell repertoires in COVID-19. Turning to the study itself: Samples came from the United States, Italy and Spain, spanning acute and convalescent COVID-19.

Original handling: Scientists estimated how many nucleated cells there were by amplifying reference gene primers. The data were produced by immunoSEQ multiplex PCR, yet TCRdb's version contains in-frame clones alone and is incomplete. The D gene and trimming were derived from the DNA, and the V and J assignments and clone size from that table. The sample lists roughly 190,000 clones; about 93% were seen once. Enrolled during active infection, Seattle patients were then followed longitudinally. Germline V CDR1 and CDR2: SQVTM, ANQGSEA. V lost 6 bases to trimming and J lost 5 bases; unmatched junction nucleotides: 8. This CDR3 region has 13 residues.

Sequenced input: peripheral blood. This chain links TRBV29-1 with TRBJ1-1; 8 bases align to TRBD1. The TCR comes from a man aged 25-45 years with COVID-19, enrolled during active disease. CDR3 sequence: CSVSTGVRTEAFF. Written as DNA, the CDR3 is TGCAGCGTCTCGACAGGGGTTAGGACTGAAGCTTTCTTT.